What follows are 21 T cell receptor beta chains derived from one specimen sequenced in a study of regulatory T cells in long-lasting Graves disease. CDR3 regions were amplified by Arm-PCR using iRepertoire HTBI primers to build TCR beta libraries. TCRdb re-derived calls from the multiplex PCR reads in MiXCR, one entry per CDR3 protein. The sample gives some 400,000 distinct CDR3 sequences, around 14% of which show up once; over 15% is in the top ten. The time point: newly diagnosed GD, antithyroid drugs for less than 3 months. RNA extracted from PBMCs served as the sequencing template. A further study also used this sample, focusing on T cells in Graves' hyperthyroidism and ophthalmopathy.

This specimen consisted of peripheral blood mononuclear cells (PBMCs), obtained at new diagnosis, from a patient treated with antithyroid drugs. The receptors shown here come from a woman in her 30s with Graves disease.

This clonotype occurred many times. The chain is built from TRBV12-3 or TRBV12-4 and TRBJ2-2, with D hard to call. The germline V and J ends were trimmed by 3 bases and 7 bases, with 0 bases remaining between them. The CDR3 totals 10 residues. Here the CDR3 DNA reads TGTGCCAGCAGTTTCGGGGAGCTGTTTTTT. Its translation: CASSFGELFF.

V and J are TRBV28 and TRBJ1-5; TRBD1 might be the D (5 bases). Germline CDR1 and CDR2: MDHEN and SYDVKM. The V end lost 4 bases, the J end lost 3 bases, and 13 bases lay between the germline ends. This CDR3 is 15 amino acids long. The CDR3 DNA sequence: TGTGCCAGCAGTTCCCAGGGTGACCACAATCAGCCCCAGCATTTT. Its protein product is CASSSQGDHNQPQHF.

This clonotype was found a few times. The chain employs TRBV7-9 and TRBJ1-5; the match to TRBD1 covers 10 bases. Germline V lookup: CDR1 SEHNR, CDR2 FQNEAQ (reference sequence). This CDR3 region has 15 residues. V trimming: 5 bases; J trimming: 6 bases; junction bases outside the gene matches: 7. The CDR3 sequence is CASSPGTGDSQPQHF. CDR3 in DNA: TGTGCCAGCAGCCCTGGGACAGGGGATTCTCAGCCCCAGCATTTT.

The rearrangement uses TRBV7-2 and TRBJ1-2; D is unresolved. The CDR3 spans 12 residues. Looked up from germline, CDR1 is SGHTA and CDR2 is FQGNSA. The V and J ends lost 1 base and 11 bases respectively, with 11 bases between them. The CDR3 coding sequence is TGTGCCAGCAGCTTAGGACTACGGTGGTACACCTTC. Protein product: CASSLGLRWYTF.

This chain connects TRBV7-7 to TRBJ2-2, with D possibly TRBD1 on 6 matching bases. Trimming left V 1 base short and J 5 bases short, with 11 bases between. CDR1 is SSHAT and CDR2 is FNYEAQ in the germline V gene (reference sequence). The CDR3 is made up of 15 amino acids. For the CDR3, the DNA is TGTGCCAGCAGCTTAGTCCGAGGGGGAACCGGGGAGCTGTTTTTT. It specifies CASSLVRGGTGELFF.

The chain uses TRBV19 and TRBJ2-6; perhaps TRBD1 as D (6 bases). The CDR3 runs 15 residues. Germline assignment: CDR1 LNHDA and CDR2 SQIVND (reference sequence). Trimming pared 4 bases from V and 3 bases from J, leaving 10 bases between. CDR3 sequence: CASSTGVRGANVLTF. CDR3 nucleotides: TGTGCCAGTAGTACAGGGGTTCGTGGGGCCAACGTCCTGACTTTC.

The chain joins TRBV19 to TRBJ1-5; 7 nucleotides agree with TRBD1. The CDR3 is 15 residues long. Germline V gives CDR1 LNHDA, CDR2 SQIVND (reference sequence). V shed 5 bases, J shed 4 bases, and the junction held 8 bases outside the gene matches. CDR3 DNA: TGTGCCAGTAGTCCATACGGGACAGATAATCAGCCCCAGCATTTT. This encodes CASSPYGTDNQPQHF.

This clonotype was recorded a few times. This sequence may be a read error, since a much larger clone differs from it by one base. This chain joins TRBV20-1 and TRBJ2-5; TRBD2 aligns across 7 bases. The length of the CDR3 is 14 residues. V lost 6 bases and J lost 5; bases outside the gene matches: 12. CDR1 is DFQATT, CDR2 SNEGSKA, per germline (reference sequence). The CDR3: CSAPAPNGRETQYF. The CDR3 region has the DNA TGCAGTGCGCCAGCCCCTAACGGGAGGGAGACCCAGTACTTC.

This clonotype was detected a few times. The chain carries TRBV20-1 and TRBJ2-5, with 12 nucleotides matching TRBD2. The germline CDR1 and CDR2 sequences are DFQATT and SNEGSKA (reference sequence). CDR3 size: 16 residues. Germline trimming cut 0 bases from V and 6 bases from J; bases unmatched to any gene: 8. CDR3 protein: CSARDLLAGGRQTQYF. The CDR3 DNA follows: TGCAGTGCTAGAGATCTACTAGCGGGAGGTCGGCAGACCCAGTACTTC.

This clonotype has just a few counts. The chain is built from TRBV9 and TRBJ2-3; D is possibly TRBD2 (6 bases). V gave up 3 bases and J gave up 6 bases, with 14 bases separating them. The CDR3 runs to 14 residues. Germline V gives CDR1 SGDLS, CDR2 YYNGEE. CDR3 sequence reads: CASSARDSLDTQYF. CDR3 bases: TGTGCCAGCAGCGCCCGGGACTCATTGGATACGCAGTATTTT.

The rearrangement joins TRBV7-9 to TRBJ2-1; D is unresolved. Trimming removed 10 bases at V and 8 bases at J, with 15 bases between. This CDR3 has 12 amino acids. Germline V lookup: CDR1 SEHNR, CDR2 FQNEAQ (reference sequence). The CDR3 reads CANGPELHEQFF. The CDR3 DNA sequence: TGTGCCAATGGACCGGAGTTGCATGAGCAGTTCTTC.

Many counts were recorded for this clonotype. The J gene is TRBJ2-3, the V gene TRBV4-1, with no clear D. V was clipped by 0 bases and J by 12 bases, with 13 bases between them. Germline loops: CDR1 MGHRA, CDR2 YSYEKL. The CDR3 loop spans 13 amino acids. CDR3 residues: CASSQDLLGIQYF. CDR3 nucleotides: TGCGCCAGCAGCCAAGATTTATTGGGTATACAGTATTTT.

Ten or more counts support this clonotype. J is TRBJ2-5 and V is TRBV11-2; 12 nucleotides line up with TRBD2. The CDR3 has 17 amino acids. With 5 bases clipped from V and 3 bases from J, the junction kept 10 bases outside the gene matches. Germline CDR1 is SGHAT and CDR2 is FQNNGV. As DNA, the CDR3 is TGTGCCAGCAGCCACCTCGCTAGCGGGAGGGGAGAAGAGACCCAGTACTTC. As protein: CASSHLASGRGEETQYF.

This clonotype appeared many times. V usage is TRBV25-1 and J usage is TRBJ1-1; 7 nucleotides agree with TRBD1. There are 14 residues in the CDR3. Germline lookup yields CDR1 MGHDK and CDR2 SYGVNS. The J segment lost 4 bases and the V segment lost 4 bases, leaving 6 bases of the junction unmatched. The CDR3 DNA reads TGTGCCAGCAGTGCTGACAGGGTGCGCACTGAAGCTTTCTTT. It encodes CASSADRVRTEAFF.

This clonotype was seen many times. V is TRBV2 and J is TRBJ2-5; D possibly matches TRBD1 or TRBD2 (10 bases each). Deletions cut 4 bases from V and 5 bases from J, with 35 bases between. The CDR3 length is 21 residues. Per the germline V gene, CDR1 is SNHLY and CDR2 is FYNNEI. CDR3 coding DNA: TGTGCCAGCAGTGTGCCGGGACAGGGGCCCCAAAGCGGGAGGGCCGGGGAGACCCAGTACTTC. This translates into CASSVPGQGPQSGRAGETQYF.

The table lists this clonotype with many counts. The rearrangement uses TRBV20-1 and TRBJ1-5; 9 bases are a match to TRBD1. Germline lookup yields CDR1 DFQATT and CDR2 SNEGSKA (reference sequence). The CDR3 length is 15 residues. J gave up 3 bases and V 7 bases, and 10 bases lay outside the gene matches. The CDR3 bases are TGCAGTGTCAATGGACAGGGGAGTCTCAATCAGCCCCAGCATTTT. Its protein product is CSVNGQGSLNQPQHF.

This clonotype was observed at least ten times. The rearrangement links TRBV12-3 or TRBV12-4 to TRBJ2-2; tentative D call: TRBD1 (6 bases). The CDR3 runs to 15 residues. Trimming removed 3 bases from V and 7 bases from J, with 15 bases in between. Here the CDR3 reads CASSLISGVGGELFF. The CDR3 DNA sequence: TGTGCCAGCAGTTTGATTTCAGGGGTCGGCGGGGAGCTGTTTTTT.

This clonotype was picked up many times. V gene TRBV6-1 combines with J gene TRBJ1-1, with a tentative D call TRBD1 (5 bases). The CDR3 totals 14 residues. Trimming stripped 10 bases from V and 0 bases from J, with 15 bases between. Germline V gives CDR1 MNHNS, CDR2 SASEGT. The CDR3 loop reads CATSGIRLNTEAFF. CDR3 nucleotides: TGTGCCACTTCAGGGATAAGGCTGAACACTGAAGCTTTCTTT.

This clonotype came up many times. The rearrangement joins TRBV6-5 to TRBJ2-5; TRBD1 is a possible D gene (5 bases). Trimming took 0 bases from V and 5 from J, leaving 22 bases between them. Germline loops: CDR1 MNHEY, CDR2 SVGAGI. This CDR3 is 18 amino acids long. CDR3 nucleotides: TGTGCCAGCAGTTACTCAAAAGCGACAGCGATGCCCCGGGAGACCCAGTACTTC. This translates into CASSYSKATAMPRETQYF.

The chain recombines TRBV12-3 or TRBV12-4 with TRBJ2-1, with 11 bases aligning to TRBD2. This CDR3 contains 14 residues. The V and J ends lost 6 bases and 8 bases, in that order; junction bases with no gene match: 6. The CDR3 spells CASSATSGSDEQFF. DNA of the CDR3: TGTGCCAGCAGCGCTACTAGCGGGAGCGATGAGCAGTTCTTC.

This clonotype was detected ten times or more. The rearrangement uses TRBV4-1 and TRBJ2-7; D ambiguous. The V and J ends lost 1 base and 0 bases respectively, with 16 bases between them. From germline, CDR1 is MGHRA and CDR2 YSYEKL. The CDR3 totals 17 residues. CDR3: CASSQVLLAGSSYEQYF. For the CDR3, the DNA is TGCGCCAGCAGCCAAGTCCTTTTGGCAGGAAGCTCCTACGAGCAGTACTTC.